These T cell receptor beta chains were read from a single sample in a study of blood T cell repertoires in COVID-19. This table comes from immunoSEQ multiplex PCR, and its TCRdb copy is limited to in-frame clones, with some not included. The table records around 150,000 clones, roughly 87% of them present only once. Specimen: peripheral blood. The receptors stem from a woman aged 60-70 years with active or convalescent COVID-19. Each CDR3 is given with its conserved first and last residue. A D gene is named only where the DNA matches it firmly. Not all rows give a size; the values are once, few, many and, for expanded clones, a class.

CDR3	DNA	J	D	size	V
CATSRTGAMGEKLFF	TGTGCCACCAGCAGAACAGGGGCCATGGGAGAAAAACTGTTTTTT	TRBJ1-4	TRBD1	once	TRBV15
CASSLPVNYGYTF	TGTGCCAGCAGCTTGCCAGTCAACTATGGTTACACCTTC	TRBJ1-2	.	.	TRBV5-6
CASSEQGETQYF	TGTGCCAGCAGCGAACAGGGAGAGACCCAGTACTTC	TRBJ2-5	.	.	TRBV9
CSVDRGREAFF	TGCAGCGTTGACCGAGGTAGAGAAGCTTTCTTT	TRBJ1-1	.	once	TRBV29-1
CASSLASGASNQPQHF	TGTGCCAGCAGCTTAGCGAGTGGAGCTAGCAATCAGCCCCAGCATTTT	TRBJ1-5	.	.	TRBV7-8
CASSTSGGTGELFF	TGTGCCAGCAGCACTAGCGGGGGGACCGGGGAGCTGTTTTTT	TRBJ2-2	TRBD2	once	TRBV7-9
CASSPSGQGATTEAFF	TGTGCCAGCTCACCCTCGGGACAGGGGGCGACCACTGAAGCTTTCTTT	TRBJ1-1	TRBD1	.	TRBV18
CASSYLGTGRTEAFF	TGTGCCAGCAGTTACCTAGGGACAGGGAGGACTGAAGCTTTCTTT	TRBJ1-1	TRBD1	.	TRBV6-2/TRBV6-3
CASRGQGGYGYTF	TGTGCCAGCAGGGGACAGGGGGGCTATGGCTACACCTTC	TRBJ1-2	TRBD1	few	TRBV11-2
CASSLARGQPQHF	TGTGCCAGCAGCTTAGCCAGGGGACAGCCCCAGCATTTT	TRBJ1-5	.	once	TRBV7-2
CASPYNAEAFF	TGTGCCAGTCCCTATAACGCTGAAGCTTTCTTT	TRBJ1-1	.	few	TRBV19
CASSLVPGDPYEQYF	TGCGCCAGCAGCTTGGTTCCGGGGGACCCTTACGAGCAGTACTTC	TRBJ2-7	.	.	TRBV5-1
CASSSTGGGSYEQYF	TGTGCCAGCAGCTCAACAGGGGGCGGCTCCTACGAGCAGTACTTC	TRBJ2-7	TRBD1	few	TRBV6-6
CASSVGQIQETQYF	TGTGCCAGCAGCGTAGGACAAATCCAAGAGACCCAGTACTTC	TRBJ2-5	.	.	TRBV7-2
CASNRFQGYEQYF	TGTGCCAGCAACAGGTTCCAGGGTTACGAGCAGTACTTC	TRBJ2-7	.	.	TRBV5-6
CASSYDSGVGEQYF	TGTGCCAGCAGTTACGACAGTGGGGTGGGGGAGCAGTACTTC	TRBJ2-7	.	.	TRBV6-5
CASSPGHGHNEQFF	TGTGCCAGTAGTCCCGGACACGGACACAATGAGCAGTTCTTC	TRBJ2-1	.	.	TRBV19
CASSPPSSQETQYF	TGTGCCAGCTCACCACCGTCCAGCCAAGAGACCCAGTACTTC	TRBJ2-5	.	once	TRBV18
CASSKFKVGTENTGELFF	TGTGCCAGCAGCAAATTTAAAGTGGGGACAGAGAACACCGGGGAGCTGTTTTTT	TRBJ2-2	.	.	TRBV21-1
CASSPSGPNTGELFF	TGTGCCAGCAGCCCCAGCGGGCCGAACACCGGGGAGCTGTTTTTT	TRBJ2-2	.	.	TRBV11-2
CASSTEGSRNNEQFF	TGTGCCAGCAGCACCGAGGGATCCAGAAACAATGAGCAGTTCTTC	TRBJ2-1	.	once	TRBV11-3
CTATRDYYGYTF	TGCACCGCAACCAGGGACTACTATGGCTACACCTTC	TRBJ1-2	.	.	TRBV29-1
CASSVDWGLNEKLFF	TGTGCCAGCAGCGTAGACTGGGGGCTTAATGAAAAACTGTTTTTT	TRBJ1-4	.	.	TRBV9
CAWSGDRLAGGPWTDTQYF	TGTGCCTGGAGTGGGGACAGACTAGCGGGGGGGCCTTGGACAGATACGCAGTATTTT	TRBJ2-3	TRBD2	.	TRBV30
CASSRYQEGNTEAFF	TGTGCCAGCAGCCGTTATCAGGAAGGGAACACTGAAGCTTTCTTT	TRBJ1-1	.	.	TRBV16
CASSGQGVLNTEAFF	TGTGCCAGCTCGGGGCAGGGGGTCTTGAACACTGAAGCTTTCTTT	TRBJ1-1	TRBD1	once	TRBV27
CASSQVDLGFSYNEQFF	TGCGCCAGCAGCCAAGTTGACCTAGGTTTCTCCTACAATGAGCAGTTCTTC	TRBJ2-1	.	few	TRBV4-1
CASSLERGGETQYF	TGCGCCAGCAGCTTGGAGCGGGGGGGAGAGACCCAGTACTTC	TRBJ2-5	TRBD2	.	TRBV5-1
CASWPSVFGGGYQETQYF	TGTGCCAGCTGGCCCTCCGTTTTTGGGGGGGGGTACCAAGAGACCCAGTACTTC	TRBJ2-5	TRBD2	.	TRBV5-4
CASSPGTGVSNTEAFF	TGCGCCAGCAGCCCCGGGACAGGGGTTTCGAACACTGAAGCTTTCTTT	TRBJ1-1	TRBD1	.	TRBV5-1
CASSYSSQGYGYTF	TGTGCCAGCAGTTACTCGTCACAGGGGTATGGCTACACCTTC	TRBJ1-2	TRBD1	few	TRBV6-5
CASSPRAESTEAFF	TGTGCCAGCTCACCACGGGCCGAAAGCACTGAAGCTTTCTTT	TRBJ1-1	.	.	TRBV18
CASSLGTGPNQPQHF	TGTGCCAGCAGCTTAGGGACAGGGCCCAATCAGCCCCAGCATTTT	TRBJ1-5	TRBD1	.	TRBV11-1
CASSQGGTGRHTEAFF	TGCGCCAGCAGCCAAGGAGGGACAGGGAGGCACACTGAAGCTTTCTTT	TRBJ1-1	TRBD1	.	TRBV4-3